Below, 10 T cell receptor beta chains from the same sample are listed, as sequenced in a study of blood T cell repertoires in COVID-19. Clones were sequenced by immunoSEQ multiplex PCR, and TCRdb holds only the in-frame ones, with some missing. Among approximately 190,000 clones listed, 82% were seen once. Specimen: peripheral blood. Receptors were obtained from a woman in her sixties or seventies with COVID-19, enrolled during active disease.

The V gene is TRBV28, the J gene TRBJ2-5; 8 bases agree with TRBD2. Trimming at V came to 3 bases and at J to 7 bases, leaving 7 bases not matched to a gene. The CDR3 contains 14 residues. From germline, CDR1 is MDHEN and CDR2 SYDVKM. CDR3 DNA: TGTGCCAGCAGTTTTTTTGCGGGAGGAGGGACCCAGTACTTC. It translates to CASSFFAGGGTQYF.

The chain carries TRBV7-9 and TRBJ1-4; D gene uncertain. The CDR3 is 16 amino acids. Germline V lookup: CDR1 SEHNR, CDR2 FQNEAQ (reference sequence). V dropped 1 base and J dropped 0 bases, with 9 bases sitting between them. The CDR3 reads CASSLVVSSTNEKLFF. The CDR3 bases are TGTGCCAGCAGCTTAGTTGTCAGTTCAACTAATGAAAAACTGTTTTTT.

This sequence joins TRBV3-1 (or the pseudogene TRBV3-2) and TRBJ1-1; no clear D gene. Deletions cut 1 base from V and 1 base from J, with 10 bases between. CDR3 length equals 15 residues. Looked up from germline, CDR1 is LGHDT and CDR2 is YNNKEL (reference sequence). CDR3 residues: CASSQGVAANTEAFF. In DNA, the CDR3 is TGTGCCAGCAGCCAAGGGGTGGCGGCGAACACTGAAGCTTTCTTT.

The chain uses TRBV6-5 and TRBJ1-2; 7 positions agree with TRBD1. Germline V gene data show CDR1 as MNHEY and CDR2 as SVGAGI. This CDR3 is built from 16 residues. The V segment lost 4 bases and the J segment 0 bases; nucleotides outside the gene matches: 8. In DNA form, the CDR3 reads TGTGCCAGCAGTTCCCCTGTGGACAGGACTAACTATGGCTACACCTTC. Its translation is CASSSPVDRTNYGYTF.

V usage is TRBV12-2 and J usage is TRBJ2-7; the table names TRBD1, a call not compared with the DNA. TRBV12-2 is a pseudogene locus. The length of the CDR3 is 12 residues. The CDR3 coding sequence is TGTGCAAGTCGCCAACAGGGTGACGAGCAGTACGTC. This gives the protein CASRQQGDEQYV.

The chain has TRBV7-2 and TRBJ2-2; 10 bases are a match to TRBD1. V gave up 2 bases and J gave up 6 bases; unmatched junction bases: 9. The germline CDR1 and CDR2 sequences are SGHTA and FQGNSA. CDR3 length equals 17 residues. Here the CDR3 reads CASSLTHGQGVAGELFF. As DNA, the CDR3 is TGTGCCAGCAGCTTAACCCACGGACAGGGGGTAGCCGGGGAGCTGTTTTTT.

V is TRBV3-1 (or the pseudogene TRBV3-2) and J is TRBJ2-2; a possible D gene is TRBD2 (6 bases). Trimming removed 0 bases at V and 7 bases at J, with 12 bases between. CDR1 and CDR2 (germline): LGHDT, YNNKEL (reference sequence). The CDR3 contains 15 residues. As DNA, the CDR3 is TGTGCCAGCAGCCAAGAACCGGGAGCCCTCGGGGAGCTGTTTTTT. As protein: CASSQEPGALGELFF.

V usage is TRBV19 and J usage is TRBJ2-5; perhaps TRBD2 as D (5 bases). The CDR3 sequence is 14 residues long. In germline, CDR1 is LNHDA, CDR2 SQIVND (reference sequence). Trimming pared 2 bases from V and 2 bases from J, leaving 9 bases between. The CDR3 sequence: CASSIMLAQETQYF. CDR3 sequence (DNA): TGTGCCAGTAGTATAATGCTAGCACAAGAGACCCAGTACTTC.

The chain combines TRBV28 with TRBJ1-2; 9 positions match TRBD1. There are 16 residues in the CDR3. Germline loops: CDR1 MDHEN, CDR2 SYDVKM. The V gene end was trimmed by 2 bases and the J gene end by 5 bases; junction bases not matched to a gene: 9. This chain's CDR3 is CASSLIGTGPGYGYTF. The CDR3 region has the DNA TGTGCCAGCAGTTTAATAGGGACAGGGCCAGGGTATGGCTACACCTTC.

This chain connects TRBV7-9 to TRBJ1-5; 8 nucleotides match TRBD1. This CDR3 has 14 amino acids. Germline CDR1 SEHNR, CDR2 FQNEAQ (reference sequence). With V trimmed by 1 base and J by 6 bases, 2 bases remained unmatched. The CDR3 loop is CASSLGTGLQPQHF. In DNA, the CDR3 is TGTGCCAGCAGCTTAGGGACAGGGCTTCAGCCCCAGCATTTT.